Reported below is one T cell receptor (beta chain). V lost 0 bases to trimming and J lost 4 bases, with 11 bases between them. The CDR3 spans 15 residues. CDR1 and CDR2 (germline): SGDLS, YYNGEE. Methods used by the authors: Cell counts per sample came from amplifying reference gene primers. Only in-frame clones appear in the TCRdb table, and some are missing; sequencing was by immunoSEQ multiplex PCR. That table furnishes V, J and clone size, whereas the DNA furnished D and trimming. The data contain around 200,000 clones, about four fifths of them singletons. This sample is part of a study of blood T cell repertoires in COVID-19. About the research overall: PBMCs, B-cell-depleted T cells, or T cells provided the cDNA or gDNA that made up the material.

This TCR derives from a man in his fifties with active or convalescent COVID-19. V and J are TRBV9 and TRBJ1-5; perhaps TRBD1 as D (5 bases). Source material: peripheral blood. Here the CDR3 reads CASSVGSGPNQPQHF. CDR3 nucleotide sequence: TGTGCCAGCAGCGTAGGGTCAGGGCCGAATCAGCCCCAGCATTTT. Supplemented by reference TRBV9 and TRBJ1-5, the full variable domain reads DSGVTQTPKHLITATGQRVTLRCSPRSGDLSVYWYQQSLDQGLQFLIQYYNGEERAKGNILERFSAQQFPDLHSELNLSSLELGDSALYFCASSVGSGPNQPQHFGDGTRLSIL.